This T cell receptor beta chain was documented in a study of blood T cell repertoires in COVID-19. This CDR3 comprises 15 residues. In germline, CDR1 is LNHNV, CDR2 YYDKDF (reference sequence). Trimming shortened V by 0 bases and J by 7 bases, and 12 bases separated the two germline ends. The assay was immunoSEQ multiplex PCR, and TCRdb's table has in-frame clones only and misses some. This sample has approximately 230,000 clones; about 80% occur once, and the top ten carry 8.9%. The chain recombines TRBV15 with TRBJ2-2; weak D call: TRBD1 (5 bases). Sequencing was performed on peripheral blood. The receptor was derived from an elderly man with acute or convalescent COVID-19. The CDR3 DNA reads as TGTGCCACCAGCAGAGATAGGGGATACAACGGGGAGCTGTTTTTT. This sequence encodes CATSRDRGYNGELFF.